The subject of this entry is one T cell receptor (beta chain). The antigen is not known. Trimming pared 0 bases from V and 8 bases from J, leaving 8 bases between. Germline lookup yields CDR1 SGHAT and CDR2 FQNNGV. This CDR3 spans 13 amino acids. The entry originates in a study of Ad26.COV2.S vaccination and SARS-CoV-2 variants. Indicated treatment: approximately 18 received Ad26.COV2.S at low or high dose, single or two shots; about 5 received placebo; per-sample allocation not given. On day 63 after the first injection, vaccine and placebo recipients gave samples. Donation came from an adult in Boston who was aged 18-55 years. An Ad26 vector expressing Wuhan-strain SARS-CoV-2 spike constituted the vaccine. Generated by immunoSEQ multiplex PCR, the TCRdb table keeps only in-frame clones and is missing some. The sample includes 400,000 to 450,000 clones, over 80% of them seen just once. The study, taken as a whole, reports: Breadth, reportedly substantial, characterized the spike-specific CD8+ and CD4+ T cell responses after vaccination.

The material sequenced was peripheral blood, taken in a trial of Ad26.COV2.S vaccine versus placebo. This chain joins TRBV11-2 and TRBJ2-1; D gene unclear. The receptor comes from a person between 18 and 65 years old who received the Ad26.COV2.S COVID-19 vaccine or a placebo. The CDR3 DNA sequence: TGTGCCAGCAGCTTAGAGGCGAGCCATGAGCAGTTCTTC. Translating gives CASSLEASHEQFF.